The rows below give T cell receptor beta chains drawn from one sample of a study of a mutant IDH1 vaccine in newly diagnosed glioma. Repertoires were generated with immunoSEQ multiplex PCR, while TCRdb's copy carries only in-frame clones and drops some. The repertoire consists of about 72,000 clones, with over 70% occurring once and the leading ten covering roughly 14%. Their antigens are not known. The sample in question was PBMCs, obtained from a glioma patient whose treatment included an IDH1 peptide vaccine. These receptor sequences come from a man between 18 and 29 years old with glioma. The CDR3 runs from the conserved cysteine through the conserved F or W. The D gene is left open where the match is weak. Clone size is given for some rows only: seen once, a few or many times, or a class if the clone is expanded.

v_gene	abundance	d_gene	j_gene	CDR3aa	CDR3nt
TRBV10-3	-	-	TRBJ2-7	CAISESGGRKIYEQYF	TGTGCCATCAGTGAGTCCGGGGGGCGTAAGATCTACGAGCAGTACTTC
TRBV27	-	-	TRBJ2-2	CASFGTGTFRTGELFF	TGTGCCAGCTTTGGGACCGGGACATTTAGGACCGGGGAGCTGTTTTTT
TRBV12-5	-	TRBD1	TRBJ1-2	CASGQGYWGSQGTGGVYGYTF	TGTGCTAGTGGGCAGGGATATTGGGGAAGTCAAGGGACAGGGGGAGTCTATGGCTACACCTTC
TRBV30	-	-	TRBJ1-2	CAWSVGGGSYGYTF	TGTGCCTGGAGTGTAGGTGGCGGAAGCTATGGCTACACCTTC
TRBV19	-	-	TRBJ1-3	CASSINREAGNTIYF	TGTGCCAGTAGTATCAACAGGGAAGCTGGAAACACCATATATTTT
TRBV9	-	-	TRBJ1-6	CASSVGQSSYNSPLHF	TGTGCCAGCAGCGTAGGGCAGAGCTCCTATAATTCACCCCTCCACTTT
TRBV2	once	TRBD1	TRBJ1-1	CASSGRQGLTEAFF	TGTGCCAGCAGTGGTCGACAGGGTTTGACTGAAGCTTTCTTT
TRBV5-1	-	-	TRBJ1-1	CASSLTESEAFF	TGCGCCAGCAGCCTGACAGAGAGTGAAGCTTTCTTT
TRBV19	-	-	TRBJ1-1	CASSTMTELGVNTEAFF	TGTGCCAGTAGTACAATGACAGAATTGGGGGTGAACACTGAAGCTTTCTTT
TRBV29-1	-	-	TRBJ1-2	CSVNDYGYTF	TGCAGCGTTAATGATTATGGCTACACCTTC